This TCR beta chain originates from a study of shared clonotypes between healthy human individuals. General study findings and limits: The donor pool, a small one, limited the genetic and exposure-history diversity represented.

This CDR3 has 18 amino acids. Once extracted for a subset, genomic DNA was divided evenly among several immunoSEQ plates. It was 250 to 350 ng DNA, around 30,000 T cell genomes, that went into each replicate PCR of unsorted PBMC. Sequencing of unsorted PBMC DNA was carried out using ten immunoSEQ deep assay plates. Generated by immunoSEQ multiplex PCR, the TCRdb table keeps only in-frame clones and is missing some. Here the sample spans about 490,000 clones, about three quarters being singletons. This clone came up once. What it binds is not known. This TCR was sampled from a woman between 40 and 50 years old in good health. Some clones in this sample may be carry-over from other donors' samples. This chain connects TRBV21-1 to TRBJ2-3; the table's D call of TRBD1 was not tested on the DNA. TRBV21-1 is described as a pseudogene. The source material was PBMCs. As DNA, the CDR3 is TGTGCCAGCAGCAAAGTAGTAAGGATCAGGGGGAGCACAGATACGCAGTATTTT. Amino acid sequence: CASSKVVRIRGSTDTQYF.